The clone carrying this T cell receptor beta chain came up once. The entry originates in a study of blood T cell repertoires in COVID-19. Trimming pared 3 bases from V and 3 bases from J, leaving 12 bases between. CDR1 is SGHRS and CDR2 is YFSETQ in the germline V gene. This CDR3 has 14 residues. Profiling relied on immunoSEQ multiplex PCR, and the TCRdb table lists in-frame clones only, not all of them. The sample includes 12,000 to 15,000 clones, around nine tenths seen only once; the top ten take 33%. Sample: peripheral blood. This sequence originates from a human donor in a cohort sampled during active COVID-19. The chain uses TRBV5-1 and TRBJ1-1, with D unresolved. In DNA, the CDR3 is TGCGCCAGCAGCTCGGGGTTAGAGGACACTGAAGCTTTCTTT. Protein product: CASSSGLEDTEAFF.